This is a list of T cell receptor beta chains from one sample in a study of T cell responses to AZD1222 COVID-19 vaccine. TCRdb's table, derived via immunoSEQ multiplex PCR, lists solely in-frame clones and lacks some. The table shows about 170,000 clones, with around 87% occurring only once. The sample consisted of peripheral blood, taken on day 0 of AZD1222 vaccination. Receptor source: an adult in good health. The CDR3 runs from the conserved cysteine through the conserved F or W. Fields, in order: J gene, V gene, D gene, clone size, CDR3 protein, CDR3 DNA. D genes are given only for firm matches. Only some rows state a clone size, as once, few, many or a class for expanded clones.

TRBJ2-3	TRBV19	NA	NA	CASSMRKDTQYF	TGTGCCAGTAGTATGAGGAAAGATACGCAGTATTTT
TRBJ2-7	TRBV4-1	NA	NA	CASSQDWGYEQYF	TGCGCCAGCAGCCAAGACTGGGGCTACGAGCAGTACTTC
TRBJ2-1	TRBV7-2	TRBD2	NA	CASSLSSTSGGDEQFF	TGTGCCAGCAGCTTATCTTCGACTAGCGGAGGGGATGAGCAGTTCTTC
TRBJ1-1	TRBV11-2	NA	NA	CASSLRGSAFF	TGTGCCAGCAGCTTACGGGGTTCGGCTTTCTTT
TRBJ1-2	TRBV10-3	NA	NA	CAISEPGPGEGYTF	TGTGCCATCAGTGAGCCAGGGCCCGGTGAGGGCTACACCTTC
TRBJ1-2	TRBV9	TRBD1	NA	CASTGTAPANYGYTF	TGTGCCAGCACCGGGACAGCCCCAGCTAACTATGGCTACACCTTC
TRBJ1-4	TRBV27	NA	NA	CASSFSGVNEKLFF	TGTGCCAGCAGTTTTAGTGGCGTTAATGAAAAACTGTTTTTT
TRBJ2-3	TRBV5-1	NA	NA	CASRVGTSASTDTQYF	TGCGCCAGCAGAGTGGGGACAAGTGCTAGCACAGATACGCAGTATTTT
TRBJ2-3	TRBV19	TRBD2	NA	CASIVRSSGGTDTQYF	TGTGCCAGTATCGTTCGGTCTAGCGGGGGCACAGATACGCAGTATTTT
TRBJ1-1	TRBV9	NA	once	CASSAEGIGSGEAFF	TGTGCCAGCAGCGCAGAGGGTATAGGGAGTGGTGAAGCTTTCTTT
TRBJ1-5	TRBV10-1	NA	NA	CASRGPGNQPQHF	TGCGCCAGCAGGGGACCGGGCAATCAGCCCCAGCATTTT
TRBJ2-7	TRBV5-6	NA	few	CASSLVAGNYEQYF	TGTGCCAGCAGCTTGGTGGCAGGGAACTACGAGCAGTACTTC